This T cell receptor (beta chain) was sequenced for a study of blood T cell repertoires in COVID-19 (dated by TCRdb to 2020 to 2021). At the level of the whole study: Samples from collaborators originated in the United States, Italy and Spain and spanned both the acute and convalescent phases of COVID-19. The samples were drawn from two sources: the first 160 participants of the ongoing ImmuneRACE study, and over 1,000 subjects contributed by 6 global collaborators. The prospective study material was composed of cDNA or gDNA derived from T cells, B-cell-depleted T cells, or PBMCs. The dataset comprised deeply sampled blood TCRbeta repertoires from subjects exposed to, actively infected with, or recovered from COVID-19. HLA class I and class II types, where available, came from metadata supplied by the sample provider rather than from assay-based typing. The repertoires were made available in a free public database intended to serve as a resource for research on the immune response to SARS-CoV-2. Sample metadata almost always included a de-identified subject ID, COVID-19 status, age in years and sex.

The germline V and J ends show losses of 5 bases and 1 base respectively, and no gene match explains 8 bases of the junction. Based on the germline V gene, the CDR1 and CDR2 sequences are SGHAT and FQNNGV. The CDR3 holds 16 amino acids from the cysteine to the phenylalanine. Only the CDR3 part of the read is kept: 48 bases, read in frame from the first base. Concerning this clone: Its antigen is still unknown. Nothing much larger sits one base from this clone, and base qualities are not available.

One collaborating source in Seattle enrolled patients during active infection and followed them longitudinally through the course of disease. Each collaborating institution followed its own protocols to collect whole blood in K2EDTA tubes. For TCRbeta analysis, collaborators shipped samples as frozen whole blood, isolated PBMCs, or DNA extracted from either of those sample types. The immunoSEQ Assay, a bias-controlled multiplex PCR, was used to amplify TCRbeta CDR3 regions from genomic DNA. Per the authors' processing: Within the assay, amplification of reference gene primers was used to estimate how many nucleated cells each sample contained. Sequence reads were collapsed and filtered to measure the absolute abundance of every unique TCRbeta CDR3 rearrangement. For each sample, productive Simpson clonality was calculated as the square root of Simpson's diversity index over productive rearrangements. Drawn from immuneACCESS, this table holds only the in-frame rearrangements with V and J called that TCRdb kept. Clones are partly lost; checked studies trace under half to an unresolved V gene and leave the rest unexplained. V and J calls and clone size are as listed in that table; D and trimming were resolved from the DNA. In all, the sample holds approximately 180,000 clones, and approximately 80% of those were seen once. The ten largest clonotypes hold 12% of the sample.

Study-wide conclusions, independent of this receptor: The quantity of clinical and demographic metadata differed by source and by participant and was supplied without curation.

Sequencing input: peripheral blood. The V and J segments used are TRBV11-2 and TRBJ2-7; 10 bases in the junction line up with TRBD1. This clonotype was sampled from an elderly woman with COVID-19, enrolled during active disease. The nucleotide sequence reads TGTGCCAGCAGCCGCTTAGACAGGGGGCGATCCTACGAGCAGTACTTC. It specifies CASSRLDRGRSYEQYF. The CDR3, completed at both ends by the reference TRBV11-2 and TRBJ2-7 genes, gives the full variable domain EAGVAQSPRYKIIEKRQSVAFWCNPISGHATLYWYQQILGQGPKLLIQFQNNGVVDDSQLPKDRFSAERLKGVDSTLKIQPAKLEDSAVYLCASSRLDRGRSYEQYFGPGTRLTVT.